This record looks at one TCR beta chain sequence and its context. This clonotype was seen a few times. Its cognate antigen has yet to be identified. No much larger clone exists at a distance of one base, and base qualities are not known. The sample comes from a study of T cells after yellow fever vaccination (dated by TCRdb to about 2019). Context from the whole study: The SMART-Seq v4 Ultra Low Input RNA kit was used to prepare libraries from fractions with low cell numbers. The cohort comprised two healthy male donors, one aged 18 to 29 and one aged 30 to 40 years. Blood was collected at multiple timepoints before and after primary and secondary immunization, and bulk PBMC replicates and cell subsets were isolated. Bulk TCR alpha and beta repertoires were sequenced longitudinally to track T-cell clones before and after primary and booster YFV17D yellow fever vaccination. Overall results and qualifications from the work: After the booster, most of the clones that had expanded following primary vaccination were detected again (approximately 95% of CD4 and 85% to 90% of CD8), which suggests that memory was broadly maintained. A small fraction of clonotypes appeared in both the CD4 and CD8 compartments, likely as a result of convergent recombination. The secondary T-cell response was found to be weaker but faster than the primary response, with a peak reached on day 5 rather than on day 15. Because the study included only a couple of donors, the extent to which the findings can be generalized is limited. Computational filtering was needed because FACS-sorted repertoires could contain abundant contaminating clonotypes from the bulk population.

Reading the germline V gene (reference sequence) gives CDR1 GTSNPN and CDR2 SVGIG. From the cysteine up to the phenylalanine, the CDR3 has a length of 12 residues. CDR3 DNA is the only sequence kept; it has 36 bases, read in frame from the first base. TCR cDNA was made using 5'RACE template switching, a step that added a universal primer site and unique molecular identifiers. Priming of cDNA synthesis was performed from both the TCR alpha and TCR beta constant segments. Library amplification used two PCR steps, and the second PCR step added sample barcodes and sequencing adapters. Sequencing of libraries was done on Illumina HiSeq 2500 (2x100 bp) or NovaSeq (2x150 bp). In the paper's pipeline: Demultiplexing of reads and collapsing into UMI consensus sequences were performed with MIGEC, and V(D)J alignment was carried out with MiXCR. Vaccine-responding clonotypes were defined with edgeR using replicate PBMC samples, requiring FDR below 0.01 and a log2 fold change above 5 up to day 15. Bulk clonotypes were assigned CD4 or CD8 identity according to which sequenced CD4 or CD8 repertoire held them at higher abundance. TCRdb applied fastp at Q25 and MiXCR to the public reads, then kept only in-frame beta chains. Rows with one shared CDR3 protein collapse into an entry with the most common genes and DNA. The V and J calls were determined by TCRdb, not by the authors. The sample table records about 630,000 distinct CDR3 sequences; about 12% of these occur just once. Together, the top ten hold more than 12% of the sample.

The treatment or condition label corresponds to: live attenuated yellow fever vaccine strain. Two biological replicates of bulk PBMCs were collected at each blood-draw timepoint. PBMCs were isolated from peripheral blood using a standard Ficoll-Paque protocol. RNA was extracted with TriZol from bulk PBMCs, CD4 and CD8 fractions, and dextramer-positive and dextramer-negative fractions. Sequenced material: PBMCs, taken on the day of the yellow fever booster vaccination. The rearranged segments are TRBV30 and TRBJ2-4, with 8 middle bases fitting TRBD2. The TCR sequence derives from a man aged 30 to 39 who received the YFV17D yellow fever vaccine. CDR3 sequence: CAYGGGKNIQYF. Read as DNA, the sequence is TGTGCTTACGGGGGGGGCAAAAACATTCAGTACTTC. When the CDR3 is completed using the reference TRBV30 and TRBJ2-4 genes on either side, the full variable domain is SQTIHQWPATLVQPVGSPLSLECTVEGTSNPNLYWYRQAAGRGLQLLFYSVGIGQISSEVPQNLSASRPQDRQFILSSKKLLLSDSGFYLCAYGGGKNIQYFGAGTRLSVL.